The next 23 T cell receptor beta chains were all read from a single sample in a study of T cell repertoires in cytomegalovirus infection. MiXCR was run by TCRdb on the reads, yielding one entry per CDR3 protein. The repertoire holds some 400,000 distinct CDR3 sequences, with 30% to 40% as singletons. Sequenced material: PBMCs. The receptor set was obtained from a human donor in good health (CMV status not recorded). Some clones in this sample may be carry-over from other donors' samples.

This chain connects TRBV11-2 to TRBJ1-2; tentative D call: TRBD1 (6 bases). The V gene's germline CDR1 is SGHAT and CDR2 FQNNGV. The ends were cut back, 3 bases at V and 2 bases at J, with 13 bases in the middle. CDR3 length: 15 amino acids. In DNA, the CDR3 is TGTGCCAGCAGCTTTGGAAGGGGGAGGAACTATGGCTACACCTTC. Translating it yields CASSFGRGRNYGYTF. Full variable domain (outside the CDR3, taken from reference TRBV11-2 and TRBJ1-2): EAGVAQSPRYKIIEKRQSVAFWCNPISGHATLYWYQQILGQGPKLLIQFQNNGVVDDSQLPKDRFSAERLKGVDSTLKIQPAKLEDSAVYLCASSFGRGRNYGYTFGSGTRLTVV.

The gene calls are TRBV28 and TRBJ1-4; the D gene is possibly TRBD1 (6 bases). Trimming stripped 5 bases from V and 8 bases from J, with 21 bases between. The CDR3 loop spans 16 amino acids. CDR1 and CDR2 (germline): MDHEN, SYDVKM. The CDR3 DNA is TGTGCCAGCAGTCCAACACAGGGTTCCTGGGGGGAAAAACTGTTTTTT. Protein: CASSPTQGSWGEKLFF.

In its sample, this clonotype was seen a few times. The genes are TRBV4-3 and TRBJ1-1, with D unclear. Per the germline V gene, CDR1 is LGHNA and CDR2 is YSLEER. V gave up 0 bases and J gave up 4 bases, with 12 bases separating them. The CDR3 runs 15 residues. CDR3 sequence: CASSQEPSLGTEAFF. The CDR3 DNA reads TGCGCCAGCAGCCAAGAGCCGTCCTTGGGCACTGAAGCTTTCTTT.

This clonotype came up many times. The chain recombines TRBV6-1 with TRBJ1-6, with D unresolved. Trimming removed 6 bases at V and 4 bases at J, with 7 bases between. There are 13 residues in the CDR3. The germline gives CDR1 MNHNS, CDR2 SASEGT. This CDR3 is CASSREYNSPLHF. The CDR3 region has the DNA TGTGCCAGCAGCCGAGAATATAATTCACCCCTCCACTTT.

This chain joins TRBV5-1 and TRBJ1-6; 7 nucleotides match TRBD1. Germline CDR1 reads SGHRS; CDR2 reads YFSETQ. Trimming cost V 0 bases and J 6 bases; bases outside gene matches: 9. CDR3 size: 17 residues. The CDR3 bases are TGCGCCAGCAGCTTGGGGGTCCCAGGGGGAAGTAATTCACCCCTCCACTTT. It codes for CASSLGVPGGSNSPLHF.

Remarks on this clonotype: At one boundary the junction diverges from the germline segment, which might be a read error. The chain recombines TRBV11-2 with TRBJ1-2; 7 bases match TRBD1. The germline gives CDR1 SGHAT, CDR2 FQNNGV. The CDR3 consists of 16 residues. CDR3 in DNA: TGTGCAAGCAGCCCTCCCCCGGGACAGATGAACTATGGCTACCCCTTC. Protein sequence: CASSPPPGQMNYGYPF.

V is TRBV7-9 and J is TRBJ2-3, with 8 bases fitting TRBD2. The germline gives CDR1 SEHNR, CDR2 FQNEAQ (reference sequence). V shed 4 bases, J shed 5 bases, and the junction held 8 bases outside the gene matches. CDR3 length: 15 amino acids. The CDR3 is CASSSPGLGIDTQYF. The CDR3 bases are TGTGCCAGCAGCTCCCCGGGACTAGGCATAGATACGCAGTATTTT.

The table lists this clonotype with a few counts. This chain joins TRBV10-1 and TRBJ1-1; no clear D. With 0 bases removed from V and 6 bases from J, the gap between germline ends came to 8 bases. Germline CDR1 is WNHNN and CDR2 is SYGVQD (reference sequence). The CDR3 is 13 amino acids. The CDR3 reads CASSESVTAEAFF. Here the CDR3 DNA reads TGCGCCAGCAGTGAGTCGGTTACCGCTGAAGCTTTCTTT.

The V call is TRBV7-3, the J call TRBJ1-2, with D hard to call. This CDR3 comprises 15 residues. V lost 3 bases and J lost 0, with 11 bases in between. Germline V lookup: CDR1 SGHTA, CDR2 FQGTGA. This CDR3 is CASSFATVPNYGYTF. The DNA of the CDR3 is TGTGCCAGCAGCTTTGCCACAGTCCCTAACTATGGCTACACCTTC.

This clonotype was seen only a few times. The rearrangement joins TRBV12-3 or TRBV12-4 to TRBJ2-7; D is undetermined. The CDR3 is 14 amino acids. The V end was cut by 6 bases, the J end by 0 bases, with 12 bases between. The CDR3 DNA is TGTGCCAGCAGCCCTAAGGTTACCTCCTACGAGCAGTACTTC. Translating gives CASSPKVTSYEQYF.

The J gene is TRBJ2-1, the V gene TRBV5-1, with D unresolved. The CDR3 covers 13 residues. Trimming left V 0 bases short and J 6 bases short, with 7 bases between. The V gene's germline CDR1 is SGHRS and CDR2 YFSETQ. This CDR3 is CASSLEGTNEQFF. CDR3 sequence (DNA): TGCGCCAGCAGCTTGGAAGGCACCAATGAGCAGTTCTTC.

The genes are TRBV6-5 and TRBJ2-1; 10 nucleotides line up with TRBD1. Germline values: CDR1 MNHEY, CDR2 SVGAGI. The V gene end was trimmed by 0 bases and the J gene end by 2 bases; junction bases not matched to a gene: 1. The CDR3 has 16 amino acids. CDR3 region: CASSYSTGGTYNEQFF. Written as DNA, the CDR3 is TGTGCCAGCAGTTACTCGACAGGGGGCACCTACAATGAGCAGTTCTTC.

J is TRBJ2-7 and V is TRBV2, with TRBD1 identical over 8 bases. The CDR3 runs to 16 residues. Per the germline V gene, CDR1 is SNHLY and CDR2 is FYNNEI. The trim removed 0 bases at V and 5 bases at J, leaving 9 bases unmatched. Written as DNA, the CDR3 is TGTGCCAGCAGTGAAGCACCAGGACAGGGAACCCACGAGCAGTACTTC. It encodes CASSEAPGQGTHEQYF.

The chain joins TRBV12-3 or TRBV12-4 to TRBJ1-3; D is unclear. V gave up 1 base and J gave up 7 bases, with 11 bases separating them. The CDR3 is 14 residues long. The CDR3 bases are TGTGCCAGCAGTTTAGTAGGCTCAAGGAACACCATATATTTT. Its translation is CASSLVGSRNTIYF.

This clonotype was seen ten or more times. CDR3 in DNA: TGTGCCAGCAGCACAGACCTCGGGGGCGCCTCCTACGAGCAGTACTTC. Its translation: CASSTDLGGASYEQYF. The V gene is TRBV7-8, the J gene TRBJ2-7; tentatively, D is TRBD1 or TRBD2 (6 bases each). Germline CDR1 and CDR2: SGHVS and FQNEAQ. Trimming stripped 5 bases from V and 0 bases from J, with 17 bases between. This CDR3 region has 16 residues.

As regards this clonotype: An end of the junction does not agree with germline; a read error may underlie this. This CDR3 reads CSAREGIAPSYKEQFF. CDR3 nucleotide sequence: TGCAGTGCTAGAGAAGGAATAGCGCCATCCTACAAGGAGCAGTTCTTC. The chain links TRBV20-1 to TRBJ2-1; D may be TRBD2 (5 bases). Germline CDR1 is DFQATT and CDR2 is SNEGSKA (reference sequence). The CDR3 loop spans 16 amino acids.

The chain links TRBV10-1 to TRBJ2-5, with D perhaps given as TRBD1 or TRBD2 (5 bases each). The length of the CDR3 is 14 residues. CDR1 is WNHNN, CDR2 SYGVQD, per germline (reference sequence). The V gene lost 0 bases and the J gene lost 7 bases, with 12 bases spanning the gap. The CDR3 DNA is TGCGCCAGCAGTGAGTCCACCGGGGCGCGGACCCAGTACTTC. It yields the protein CASSESTGARTQYF.

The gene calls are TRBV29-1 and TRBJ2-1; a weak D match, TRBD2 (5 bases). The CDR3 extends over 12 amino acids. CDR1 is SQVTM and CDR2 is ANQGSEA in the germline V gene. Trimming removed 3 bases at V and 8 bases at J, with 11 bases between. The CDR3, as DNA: TGCAGCGTTGATCTCTCGAGGGATGAGCAGTTCTTC. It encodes CSVDLSRDEQFF.

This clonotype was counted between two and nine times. CDR3 coding DNA: TGTGCTAGTGGTCTCGGGACTTATAGCACAGATACGCAGTATTTT. Translating gives CASGLGTYSTDTQYF. V is TRBV12-5 and J is TRBJ2-3, with D possibly being TRBD2 (6 bases). Looked up from germline, CDR1 is LGHNT and CDR2 is FRNRAP. Trimming left V 5 bases short and J 0 bases short, with 12 bases between. CDR3 size: 15 residues.

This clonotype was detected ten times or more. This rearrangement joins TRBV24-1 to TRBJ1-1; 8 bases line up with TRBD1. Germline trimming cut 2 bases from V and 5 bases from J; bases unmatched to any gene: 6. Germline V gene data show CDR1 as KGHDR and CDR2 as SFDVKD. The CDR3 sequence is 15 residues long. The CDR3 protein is CATSDSDRGGTEAFF. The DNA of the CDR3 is TGTGCCACCAGTGATTCCGACAGGGGAGGGACTGAAGCTTTCTTT.

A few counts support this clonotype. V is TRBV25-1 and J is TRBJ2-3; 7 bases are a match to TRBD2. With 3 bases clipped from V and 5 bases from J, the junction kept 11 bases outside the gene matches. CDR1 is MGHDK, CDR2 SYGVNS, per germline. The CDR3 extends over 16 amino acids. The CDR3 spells CASSDLGGGFEDTQYF. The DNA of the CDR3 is TGTGCCAGCAGTGATTTAGGCGGGGGTTTTGAAGATACGCAGTATTTT.

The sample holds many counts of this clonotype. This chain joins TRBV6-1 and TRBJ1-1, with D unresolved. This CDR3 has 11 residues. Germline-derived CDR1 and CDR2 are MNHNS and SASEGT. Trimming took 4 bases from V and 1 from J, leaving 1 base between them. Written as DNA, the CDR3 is TGTGCCAGCAGTGGGAACACTGAAGCTTTCTTT. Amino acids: CASSGNTEAFF.

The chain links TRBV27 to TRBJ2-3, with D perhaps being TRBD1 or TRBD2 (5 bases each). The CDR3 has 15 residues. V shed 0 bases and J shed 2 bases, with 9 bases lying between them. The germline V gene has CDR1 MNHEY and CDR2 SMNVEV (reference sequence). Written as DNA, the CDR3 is TGTGCCAGCAGTTTATCGTGGGGGAACACAGATACGCAGTATTTT. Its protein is CASSLSWGNTDTQYF.